This T cell receptor (beta chain) came from a study of blood T cell repertoires in COVID-19. Across the study: There were acute and convalescent COVID-19 samples, and they came from the United States, Italy and Spain. PBMCs, B-cell-depleted T cells, or T cells provided the cDNA or gDNA that made up the material.

In the authors' methods: The assay estimated nucleated cells by amplifying reference gene primers. Produced via immunoSEQ multiplex PCR; TCRdb's table is partial and in-frame only. Clonal size and the V and J genes are those of that table, whereas D and trimming came from the DNA. The sample has roughly 220,000 clones; about 80% are singletons. The source is a woman aged 25 to 39 who had recovered from COVID-19. The sample taken for sequencing was peripheral blood.

The CDR3 loop is CASSRYGQGDTEAFF. The CDR3 nucleotides read TGTGCCAGCTCACGATACGGACAGGGGGACACTGAAGCTTTCTTT. The chain combines TRBV18 with TRBJ1-1; TRBD1 matches 10 bases. The CDR3 extends over 15 amino acids. With 4 bases clipped from V and 3 bases from J, the junction kept 5 bases outside the gene matches. The germline V gene has CDR1 KGHSH and CDR2 LQKENI.